This entry concerns a single TCR beta chain. The antigen remains undetermined. CDR1 is DFQATT and CDR2 is SNEGSKA in the germline V gene (reference sequence). The CDR3 extends over 11 amino acids. V gave up 4 bases and J gave up 0 bases, with 3 bases separating them. It was with a sample-barcoded 5' primer and a J-beta primer mix that a second PCR of about 6 to 12 cycles was run. From the 5' RACE reads, TCRdb called clonotypes with MiXCR, one entry per CDR3 protein. The sample holds hundreds of thousands of distinct CDR3 sequences, 40% to 65% seen once. The entry originates in a study of blood T cells in healthy people across ages. Study-wide results and limits: TCR beta diversity correlated strongly with naive T cell percentage.

The clonotype comes from a man older than 75 in good health. This rearrangement joins TRBV20-1 to TRBJ1-2; D remains unclear. Sequences were obtained from blood. CDR3 in amino acids: CSAISNYGYTF. For the CDR3, the DNA is TGCAGTGCTATCTCTAACTATGGCTACACCTTC.